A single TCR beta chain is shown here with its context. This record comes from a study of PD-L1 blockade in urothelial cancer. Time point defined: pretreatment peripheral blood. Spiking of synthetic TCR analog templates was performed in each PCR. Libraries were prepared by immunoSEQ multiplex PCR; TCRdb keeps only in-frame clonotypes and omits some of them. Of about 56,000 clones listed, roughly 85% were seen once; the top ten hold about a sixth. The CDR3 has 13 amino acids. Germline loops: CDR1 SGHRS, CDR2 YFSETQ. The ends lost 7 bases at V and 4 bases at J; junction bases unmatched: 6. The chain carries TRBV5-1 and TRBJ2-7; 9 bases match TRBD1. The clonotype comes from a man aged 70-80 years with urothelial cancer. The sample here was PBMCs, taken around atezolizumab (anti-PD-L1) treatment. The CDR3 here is CASGQGLGYEQYF. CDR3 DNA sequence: TGCGCCAGCGGACAGGGGCTGGGGTACGAGCAGTACTTC.